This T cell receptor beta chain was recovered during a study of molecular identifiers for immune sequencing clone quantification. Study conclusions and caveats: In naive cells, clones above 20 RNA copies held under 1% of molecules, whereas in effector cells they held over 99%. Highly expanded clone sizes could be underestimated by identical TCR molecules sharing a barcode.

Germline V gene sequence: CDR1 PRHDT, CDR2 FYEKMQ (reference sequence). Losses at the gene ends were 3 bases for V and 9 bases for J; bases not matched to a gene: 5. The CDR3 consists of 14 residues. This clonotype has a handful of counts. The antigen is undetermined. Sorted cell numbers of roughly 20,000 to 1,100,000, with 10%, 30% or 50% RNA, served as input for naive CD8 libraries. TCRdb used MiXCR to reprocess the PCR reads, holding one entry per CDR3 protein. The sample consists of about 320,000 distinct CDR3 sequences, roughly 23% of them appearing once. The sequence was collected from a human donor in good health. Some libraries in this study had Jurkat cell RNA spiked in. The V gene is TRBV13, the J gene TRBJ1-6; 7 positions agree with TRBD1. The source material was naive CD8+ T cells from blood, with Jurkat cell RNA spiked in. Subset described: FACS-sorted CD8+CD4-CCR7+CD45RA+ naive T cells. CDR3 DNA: TGTGCCAGCAGCTTGGGGCAGGGGGGTTCACCCCTCCACTTT. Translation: CASSLGQGGSPLHF.